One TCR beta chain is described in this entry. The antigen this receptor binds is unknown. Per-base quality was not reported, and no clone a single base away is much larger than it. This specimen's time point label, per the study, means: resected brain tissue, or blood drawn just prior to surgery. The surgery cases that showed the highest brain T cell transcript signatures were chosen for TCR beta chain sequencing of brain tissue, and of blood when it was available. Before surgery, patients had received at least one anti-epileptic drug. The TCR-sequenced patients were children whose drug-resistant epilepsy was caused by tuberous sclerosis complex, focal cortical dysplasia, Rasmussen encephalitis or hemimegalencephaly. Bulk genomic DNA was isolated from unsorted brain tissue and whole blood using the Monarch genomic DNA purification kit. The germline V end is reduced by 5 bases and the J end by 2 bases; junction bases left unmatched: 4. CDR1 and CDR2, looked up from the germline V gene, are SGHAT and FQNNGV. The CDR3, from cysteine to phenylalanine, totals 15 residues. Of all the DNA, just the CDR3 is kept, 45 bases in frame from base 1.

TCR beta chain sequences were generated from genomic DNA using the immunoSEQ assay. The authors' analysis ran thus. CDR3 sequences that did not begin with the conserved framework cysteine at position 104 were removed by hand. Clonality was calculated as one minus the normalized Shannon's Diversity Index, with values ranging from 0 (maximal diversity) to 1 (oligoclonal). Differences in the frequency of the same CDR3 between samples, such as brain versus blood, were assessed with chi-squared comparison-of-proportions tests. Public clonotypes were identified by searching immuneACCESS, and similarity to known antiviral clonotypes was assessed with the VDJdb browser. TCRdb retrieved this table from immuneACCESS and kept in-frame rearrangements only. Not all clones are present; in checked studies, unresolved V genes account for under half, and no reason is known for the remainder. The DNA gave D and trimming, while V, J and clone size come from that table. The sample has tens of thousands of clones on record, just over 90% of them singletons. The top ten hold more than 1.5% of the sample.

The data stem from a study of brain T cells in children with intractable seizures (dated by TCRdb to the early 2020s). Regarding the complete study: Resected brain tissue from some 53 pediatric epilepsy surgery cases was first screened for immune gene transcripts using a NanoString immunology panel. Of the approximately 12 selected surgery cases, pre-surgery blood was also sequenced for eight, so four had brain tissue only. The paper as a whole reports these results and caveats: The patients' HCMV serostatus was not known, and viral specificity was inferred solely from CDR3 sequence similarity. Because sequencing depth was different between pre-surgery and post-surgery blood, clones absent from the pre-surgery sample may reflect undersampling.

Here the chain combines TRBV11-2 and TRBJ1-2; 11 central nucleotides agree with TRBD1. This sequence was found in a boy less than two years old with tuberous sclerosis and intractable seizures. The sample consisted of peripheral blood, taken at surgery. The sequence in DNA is TGTGCCAGCAGCGCCCGGGACAGGGGGAACTATGGCTACACCTTC. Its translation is CASSARDRGNYGYTF.